These 12 T cell receptor beta chains originate from one sample sequenced in a study of CD8 T cells in ankylosing spondylitis (dated by TCRdb to about 2017). The investigation overall reported the following: A TCR beta motif of about eight highly homologous amino acid variants appeared characteristic of blood from ankylosing spondylitis patients.

Libraries were constructed by 5' RACE. Sequencer: Illumina HiSeq 2500. TCRdb reanalyzed the raw reads on its own, using fastp at Q25 for trimming and MiXCR for clone calling, and kept in-frame beta chains. All rows with the same CDR3 protein become a single entry with the most common DNA and genes. Counted in this sample were around 390,000 distinct CDR3 sequences; under 25% of them appeared once. The ten largest account for about 17% of the sample. Their antigen targets remain unknown. Sequenced input: blood, either unsorted or a sorted T cell fraction (not recorded which). The receptors derive from a male donor with ankylosing spondylitis.

The chain combines TRBV5-1 with TRBJ2-7, with 7 bases matching TRBD2. The V gene end was trimmed by 2 bases and the J gene end by 6 bases; junction bases not matched to a gene: 8. Germline lookup yields CDR1 SGHRS and CDR2 YFSETQ. There are 14 residues in the CDR3. This chain's CDR3 is CASSFAGDNGEQYF. Here the CDR3 DNA reads TGCGCCAGCAGCTTCGCGGGAGATAATGGCGAGCAGTACTTC.

The gene calls are TRBV28 and TRBJ2-1; D uncertain. V was pared by 3 bases and J by 5 bases, with 11 bases between. This CDR3 has 14 residues. Germline-derived CDR1 and CDR2 are MDHEN and SYDVKM. CDR3 nucleotides: TGTGCCAGCAGTTTCGCCAGGCCGGACAATGAGCAGTTCTTC. It is translated as CASSFARPDNEQFF.

The V call is TRBV12-3 or TRBV12-4, the J call TRBJ2-1; TRBD2 aligns across 8 bases. This CDR3 is built from 14 residues. Trimming took 4 bases from V and 6 from J; bases not matched to a gene: 5. The CDR3 DNA follows: TGTGCCAGCAGTTACCGGGAGGGAGGCAATGAGCAGTTCTTC. Translation: CASSYREGGNEQFF.

The chain links TRBV20-1 to TRBJ2-1; 7 bases match TRBD2. The V segment lost 4 bases and the J segment 8 bases; nucleotides outside the gene matches: 5. Germline values: CDR1 DFQATT, CDR2 SNEGSKA (reference sequence). The CDR3 has 12 residues. CDR3 loop: CSATKTSYEQFF. The CDR3 region has the DNA TGCAGTGCTACAAAGACTAGCTATGAGCAGTTCTTC.

The sample holds a few counts of this clonotype. This chain links TRBV6-5 with TRBJ2-5; no firm D call. CDR1 is MNHEY, CDR2 SVGAGI, per germline. CDR3 size: 15 residues. With 0 bases removed from V and 5 bases from J, the gap between germline ends came to 13 bases. CDR3 DNA: TGTGCCAGCAGTTACTCCCTGCCGCAGCTGGAGACCCAGTACTTC. As protein: CASSYSLPQLETQYF.

The table lists this clonotype with a few counts. This sequence joins TRBV11-2 and TRBJ2-2; a possible D gene is TRBD2 (5 bases). V shed 3 bases and J shed 4 bases, with 21 bases lying between them. Germline-derived CDR1 and CDR2 are SGHAT and FQNNGV. The CDR3 consists of 18 residues. The CDR3, as DNA: TGTGCCAGCAGCTTTTACTGGAGGATCCGGGGTGTCACCGGGGAGCTGTTTTTT. Its protein is CASSFYWRIRGVTGELFF.

The V and J genes are TRBV3-1 and TRBJ1-2; possible D gene TRBD1, 6 bases. Germline lookup yields CDR1 LGHDT and CDR2 YNNKEL (reference sequence). This CDR3 is 14 amino acids long. Trimming shortened V by 4 bases and J by 0 bases, and 9 bases separated the two germline ends. The DNA for the CDR3 is TGTGCCAGCAGCCGTACAGGGTCTAACTATGGCTACACCTTC. This translates into CASSRTGSNYGYTF.

This clonotype was detected a few times. V is TRBV5-5 and J is TRBJ2-1; 10 nucleotides align to TRBD1. The CDR3 has 16 residues. CDR1 is SGHKS and CDR2 is YYEKEE in the germline V gene (reference sequence). After removal of 4 bases from V and 4 bases from J, the junction contained 8 bases not matched to a gene. CDR3 DNA: TGTGCCAGCAGCCGAAGGGACAGGGGTTATTACAATGAGCAGTTCTTC. It codes for CASSRRDRGYYNEQFF.

This clonotype was seen more than once but under ten times. The chain is built from TRBV7-9 and TRBJ2-5, with 8 positions matching TRBD2. J was trimmed by 9 bases and V by 4 bases; bases with no gene match: 7. Per the germline V gene, CDR1 is SEHNR and CDR2 is FQNEAQ (reference sequence). The CDR3 extends over 13 amino acids. This CDR3 is CASSYGAGVSQYF. In DNA form, the CDR3 reads TGTGCCAGCAGCTACGGAGCGGGAGTGTCCCAGTACTTC.

The V call is TRBV29-1, the J call TRBJ2-1; D is ambiguous. The V gene's germline CDR1 is SQVTM and CDR2 ANQGSEA. This CDR3 is built from 15 residues. V lost 1 base, J lost 0 bases, and 10 bases lay in between. CDR3 sequence (DNA): TGCAGCGTTGAAGCCCCCCGATTCTCCTACAATGAGCAGTTCTTC. It yields the protein CSVEAPRFSYNEQFF.

This clonotype was counted ten times or more. The V gene is TRBV11-3, the J gene TRBJ2-3, with 9 bases identical to TRBD2. The CDR3 extends over 15 amino acids. The V segment lost 5 bases and the J segment 6 bases; nucleotides outside the gene matches: 9. Germline CDR1 and CDR2: SGHNT and YENEEA. This chain's CDR3 is CASSPTSGQADTQYF. The CDR3, as DNA: TGTGCCAGCAGCCCGACTAGCGGCCAGGCGGATACGCAGTATTTT.

This sequence joins TRBV20-1 and TRBJ2-7, with 16 positions matching TRBD2. Germline CDR1 reads DFQATT; CDR2 reads SNEGSKA (reference sequence). V shed 3 bases, J shed 4 bases, and the junction held 3 bases outside the gene matches. There are 15 residues in the CDR3. The CDR3 spells CSASQGLAGGYEQYF. In DNA form, the CDR3 reads TGCAGTGCTAGCCAGGGACTAGCGGGAGGGTACGAGCAGTACTTC.